These 21 T cell receptor beta chains were all obtained from the same sample, sequenced in a study of blood T cells in healthy people across ages. The authors ran a second PCR of roughly 6 to 12 cycles using a sample-barcoded 5' primer and a J-beta primer mix. TCRdb re-derived calls from the 5' RACE reads in MiXCR, one entry per CDR3 protein. This sample has fewer than 900,000 distinct CDR3 sequences; 45% to 50% occur once, and the top ten carry 25% to 35%. The specimen sequenced was blood. The receptors were gathered from a woman aged 55-69 years in good health.

As to this clonotype: Relative to the germline gene, one junction end is altered; a read error may explain this. The V gene is TRBV7-2, the J gene TRBJ2-7; D gene unclear. Looked up from germline, CDR1 is SGHTA and CDR2 is FQGNSA. The CDR3 totals 14 residues. The CDR3 region is CASSLDGPPYKQYF. The DNA for the CDR3 is TGTGCCAGCAGCTTAGATGGGCCCCCCTACAAGCAGTACTTC. Variable domain in full (rest from reference TRBV7-2 and TRBJ2-7): GAGVSQSPSNKVTEKGKDVELRCDPISGHTALYWYRQSLGQGLEFLIYFQGNSAPDKSGLPSDRFSAERTGGSVSTLTIQRTQQEDSAVYLCASSLDGPPYKQYFGPGTRLTVT.

The sample holds a few counts of this clonotype. The CDR3, as DNA: TGTGCCAGCAGCGCCTCCGGGACTAGCGATTTCTACGAGCAGTACTTC. Amino acids: CASSASGTSDFYEQYF. The chain recombines TRBV7-8 with TRBJ2-4; 10 nucleotides agree with TRBD2. The J call may be in error: the DNA end matches TRBJ2-7 better. The CDR3 extends over 16 amino acids. Per germline, CDR1 SGHVS and CDR2 FQNEAQ.

This clonotype occurred once. V gene TRBV10-3 combines with J gene TRBJ1-1; tentative D call: TRBD1 (5 bases). Germline V gene lookup returns CDR1 ENHRY and CDR2 SYGVKD. The V end was cut by 8 bases, the J end by 4 bases, with 11 bases between. The CDR3 length is 12 residues. The CDR3 is CAIAGRGTEAFF. CDR3 DNA sequence: TGTGCCATCGCAGGGAGGGGCACTGAAGCTTTCTTT.

This clonotype was counted a few times. V and J are TRBV4-3 and TRBJ2-1, with D uncertain. Per the germline V gene, CDR1 is LGHNA and CDR2 is YSLEER. The CDR3 extends over 11 amino acids. The ends were cut back, 0 bases at V and 9 bases at J, with 3 bases in the middle. CDR3 loop: CASSQESEQFF. CDR3 nucleotides: TGCGCCAGCAGCCAAGAAAGTGAGCAGTTCTTC.

The chain employs TRBV28 and TRBJ2-1, with D perhaps matching TRBD1 (6 bases). The better agreement between TRBJ2-7 and the DNA end casts doubt on the J call. Germline assignment: CDR1 MDHEN and CDR2 SYDVKM. CDR3 length equals 14 residues. CDR3 nucleotides: TGTGCCAGCAGTCTCGGGACATACTCCTACGAGCAGTACTTC. This translates into CASSLGTYSYEQYF.

The sample holds one count of this clonotype. The rearrangement uses TRBV27 and TRBJ2-7; 11 positions match TRBD1. In germline, CDR1 is MNHEY, CDR2 SMNVEV (reference sequence). Trimming cost V 3 bases and J 6 bases; bases outside gene matches: 10. This CDR3 contains 16 residues. CDR3 sequence (DNA): TGTGCCAGCAGTTTCATCCCGGGACAGGGGGGTGGCGAGCAGTACTTC. Encoded protein: CASSFIPGQGGGEQYF.

The chain combines TRBV15 with TRBJ1-2; 7 bases are shared with TRBD1. With V trimmed by 0 bases and J by 5 bases, 6 bases remained unmatched. Per the germline V gene, CDR1 is LNHNV and CDR2 is YYDKDF (reference sequence). This CDR3 spans 15 amino acids. The CDR3 bases are TGTGCCACCAGCAGAGATGATGAGACAGGGTATGGCTACACCTTC. The encoded protein is CATSRDDETGYGYTF.

The genes are TRBV7-2 and TRBJ2-4; TRBD2 aligns across 16 bases. The DNA end is more similar to TRBJ2-5, so the J call may be wrong. The CDR3 has 18 residues. CDR1 is SGHTA and CDR2 is FQGNSA in the germline V gene. The CDR3 DNA sequence: TGTGCCAGCATCGAAGGGACTAGCGGGAGGGTGTTGGAAGAGACCCAGTACTTC. Protein: CASIEGTSGRVLEETQYF.

V usage is TRBV9 and J usage is TRBJ2-5; TRBD2 matches at 7 bases. The germline gives CDR1 SGDLS, CDR2 YYNGEE. Trimming cost V 4 bases and J 5 bases; bases outside gene matches: 11. The CDR3 runs to 15 residues. CDR3 loop: CASSTEAGTPETQYF. The DNA for the CDR3 is TGTGCCAGCAGCACAGAAGCGGGAACACCGGAGACCCAGTACTTC. Drawing the rest from reference TRBV9 and TRBJ2-5, the complete variable domain is DSGVTQTPKHLITATGQRVTLRCSPRSGDLSVYWYQQSLDQGLQFLIQYYNGEERAKGNILERFSAQQFPDLHSELNLSSLELGDSALYFCASSTEAGTPETQYFGPGTRLLVL.

With regard to this clonotype: Its ends do not fully match the called genes, so a read error is possible. The rearrangement joins TRBV28 to TRBJ2-7; D ambiguous. The DNA matches TRBJ2-5 better at its end, which makes the J call doubtful. This CDR3 spans 11 amino acids. Germline loops: CDR1 MDHEN, CDR2 SYDVKM. CDR3 loop: CASRRTKTQYF. CDR3 nucleotide sequence: TGTGCTAGCAGAAGGACGAAGACCCAGTACTTC.

This clonotype was recorded a few times. The chain carries TRBV6-5 and TRBJ2-6; D is perhaps TRBD2 (7 bases). Per the germline V gene, CDR1 is MNHEY and CDR2 is SVGAGI. The CDR3 is made up of 15 amino acids. Trimming shortened V by 7 bases and J by 4 bases, and 14 bases separated the two germline ends. The CDR3 nucleotides are TGTGCCAGCACCCGCGGGGGCTCGGGGGCCAACGTCCTGACTTTC. It encodes CASTRGGSGANVLTF.

V usage is TRBV20-1 and J usage is TRBJ2-5, with 8 bases aligning to TRBD2. Germline lookup yields CDR1 DFQATT and CDR2 SNEGSKA (reference sequence). V shed 1 base and J 11 bases; nucleotides not matched to a gene: 15. This CDR3 region has 15 residues. This CDR3 is CSARADGRADNEQYF. CDR3 in DNA: TGCAGTGCTAGAGCGGACGGGAGGGCCGATAATGAGCAGTACTTC.

CDR3 DNA: TGTGCCAGCAGCTTGGGGGTGACAGATAACTATGGCTACACCTTC. Translation: CASSLGVTDNYGYTF. This chain connects TRBV5-6 to TRBJ1-2; maybe TRBD1 (5 bases). The length of the CDR3 is 15 residues. Between the trimmed V and J ends, which lost 0 bases and 1 base, there was a span of 10 bases. The germline V gene encodes CDR1 SGHDT and CDR2 YYEEEE.

The chain carries TRBV20-1 and TRBJ2-3, with 8 bases aligning to TRBD2. This CDR3 has 16 amino acids. Trimming removed 6 bases from V and 5 bases from J; junction bases left unmatched: 16. The germline V gene encodes CDR1 DFQATT and CDR2 SNEGSKA (reference sequence). The CDR3 protein is CSASRPGGRMQDTQYF. In nucleotides, the CDR3 is TGCAGTGCCTCCCGGCCTGGCGGGAGGATGCAAGATACGCAGTATTTT.

A few counts support this clonotype. The chain carries TRBV12-3 or TRBV12-4 and TRBJ1-1; TRBD1 matches at 7 bases. The CDR3 runs to 13 residues. V was clipped by 7 bases and J by 8 bases; unmatched bases: 10. CDR3: CASTRGDSREAFF. Here the CDR3 DNA reads TGTGCCAGCACCAGAGGGGACAGCAGGGAAGCTTTCTTT.

The chain carries TRBV7-2 and TRBJ1-6; D unclear. CDR1 SGHTA and CDR2 FQGNSA come from the germline V gene. V lost 0 bases, J lost 7 bases, and 7 bases lay in between. This CDR3 contains 14 residues. The CDR3 DNA follows: TGTGCCAGCAGCTTAGCGGAGTCAAATTCACCCCTCCACTTT. Translation: CASSLAESNSPLHF.

The rearrangement links TRBV2 to TRBJ2-6, with 7 nucleotides matching TRBD1. The V and J ends lost 3 bases and 2 bases, in that order; junction bases with no gene match: 1. CDR3 size: 15 residues. Germline-derived CDR1 and CDR2 are SNHLY and FYNNEI. CDR3 residues: CASSDDRAGANVLTF. CDR3 DNA sequence: TGTGCCAGCAGTGACGACAGGGCTGGGGCCAACGTCCTGACTTTC.

In its sample, this clonotype was seen a few times. The J gene is TRBJ2-1, the V gene TRBV6-2 or TRBV6-3; the match to TRBD2 covers 7 bases. Germline-derived CDR1 and CDR2 are MNHEY and SVGEGT. CDR3 length: 14 amino acids. The ends lost 5 bases at V and 6 bases at J; junction bases unmatched: 7. The CDR3 protein is CASSAPRTSNEQFF. The CDR3 region has the DNA TGTGCCAGCAGTGCGCCTCGGACTAGCAATGAGCAGTTCTTC.

V is TRBV4-2 and J is TRBJ1-1; D remains ambiguous. Germline CDR1 and CDR2: LGHNA and YNFKEQ. Trimming left V 4 bases short and J 5 bases short, with 11 bases between. The CDR3 loop spans 13 amino acids. CDR3 region: CASSLDLSTEAFF. The CDR3 DNA is TGTGCCAGCAGCCTAGATTTGTCTACTGAAGCTTTCTTT.

The chain combines TRBV7-2 with TRBJ1-2; TRBD1 is a possible D gene (6 bases). V shed 7 bases and J shed 8 bases, with 17 bases lying between them. Germline V gives CDR1 SGHTA, CDR2 FQGNSA. This CDR3 comprises 13 residues. The chain's CDR3 is CASTSGGRFGYTF. CDR3 in DNA: TGTGCCAGCACCTCGGGGGGGCGATTCGGCTACACCTTC.

This rearrangement joins TRBV20-1 to TRBJ2-5; D possibly uses TRBD1 or TRBD2 (6 bases each). The V gene lost 3 bases and the J gene lost 1 base, with 18 bases spanning the gap. Germline assignment: CDR1 DFQATT and CDR2 SNEGSKA (reference sequence). This CDR3 is 16 amino acids long. CDR3 nucleotide sequence: TGCAGTGCTAGTCCCAGCCGGGGGCGTCGCCAAGAGACCCAGTACTTC. This sequence encodes CSASPSRGRRQETQYF.